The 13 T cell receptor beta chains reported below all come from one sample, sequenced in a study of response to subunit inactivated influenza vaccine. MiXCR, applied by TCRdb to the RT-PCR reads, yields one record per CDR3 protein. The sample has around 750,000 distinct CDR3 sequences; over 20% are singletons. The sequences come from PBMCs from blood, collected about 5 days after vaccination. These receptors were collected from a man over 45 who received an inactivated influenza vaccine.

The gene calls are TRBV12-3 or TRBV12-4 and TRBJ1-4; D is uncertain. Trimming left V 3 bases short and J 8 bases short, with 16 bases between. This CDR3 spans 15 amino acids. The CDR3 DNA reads TGTGCCAGCAGTTTCCTCGGCTCTAGAGAAGAAAAACTGTTTTTT. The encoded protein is CASSFLGSREEKLFF.

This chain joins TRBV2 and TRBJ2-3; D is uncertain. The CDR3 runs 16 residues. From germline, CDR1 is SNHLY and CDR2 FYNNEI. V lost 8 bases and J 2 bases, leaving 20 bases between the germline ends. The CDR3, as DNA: TGTGCCAGCTTCTACGGTTTGGTACAGCACACAGATACGCAGTATTTT. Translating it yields CASFYGLVQHTDTQYF.

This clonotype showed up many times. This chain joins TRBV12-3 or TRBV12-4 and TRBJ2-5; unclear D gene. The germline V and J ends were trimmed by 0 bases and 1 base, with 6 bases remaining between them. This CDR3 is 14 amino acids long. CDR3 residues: CASSLALTQETQYF. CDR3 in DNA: TGTGCCAGCAGTTTAGCTTTGACCCAAGAGACCCAGTACTTC.

This chain's CDR3 is CASSFGGATNEKLFF. DNA of the CDR3: TGTGCCAGCAGTTTCGGTGGAGCAACTAATGAAAAACTGTTTTTT. This chain connects TRBV27 to TRBJ1-4; D not resolved. The V end was cut by 3 bases, the J end by 0 bases, with 8 bases between. Looked up from germline, CDR1 is MNHEY and CDR2 is SMNVEV (reference sequence). CDR3 size: 15 residues.

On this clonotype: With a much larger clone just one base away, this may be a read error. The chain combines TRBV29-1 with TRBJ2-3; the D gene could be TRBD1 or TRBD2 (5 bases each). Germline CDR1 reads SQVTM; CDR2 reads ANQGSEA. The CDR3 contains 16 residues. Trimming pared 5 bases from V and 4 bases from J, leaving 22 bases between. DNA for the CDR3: TGCAGCGTTCGGGAAATGAATTGGGGGAGCTCAGATACGCAGTATTTT. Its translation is CSVREMNWGSSDTQYF.

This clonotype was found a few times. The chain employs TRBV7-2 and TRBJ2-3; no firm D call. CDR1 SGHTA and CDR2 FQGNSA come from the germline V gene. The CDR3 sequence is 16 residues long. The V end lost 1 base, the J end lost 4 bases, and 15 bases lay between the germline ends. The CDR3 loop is CASSLGIGVRADTQYF. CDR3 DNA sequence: TGTGCCAGCAGCTTAGGTATTGGAGTTAGGGCAGATACGCAGTATTTT.

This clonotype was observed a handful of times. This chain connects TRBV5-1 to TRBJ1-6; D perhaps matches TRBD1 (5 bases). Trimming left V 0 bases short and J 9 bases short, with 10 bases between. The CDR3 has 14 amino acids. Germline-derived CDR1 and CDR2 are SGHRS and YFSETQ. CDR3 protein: CASSLEGGTSPLHF. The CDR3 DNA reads TGCGCCAGCAGCTTGGAGGGCGGGACTTCACCCCTCCACTTT.

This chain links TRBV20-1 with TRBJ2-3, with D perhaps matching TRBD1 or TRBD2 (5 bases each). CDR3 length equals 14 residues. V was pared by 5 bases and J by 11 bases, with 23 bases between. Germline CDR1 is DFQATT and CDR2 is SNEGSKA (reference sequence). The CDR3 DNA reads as TGCAGTGCTGATCCCCGGGACGCATCGGCGAAGCAGTATTTT. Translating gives CSADPRDASAKQYF.

The CDR3 DNA is TGTGCCACCAGCCCCCCCCCCGGCAGCACAGATACGCAGTATTTT. It specifies CATSPPPGSTDTQYF. V usage is TRBV15 and J usage is TRBJ2-3; no definite D call. Trimming took off 5 bases at V and 0 bases at J, with 12 bases between the two ends. This CDR3 comprises 15 residues. Germline V CDR1 and CDR2: LNHNV, YYDKDF (reference sequence).

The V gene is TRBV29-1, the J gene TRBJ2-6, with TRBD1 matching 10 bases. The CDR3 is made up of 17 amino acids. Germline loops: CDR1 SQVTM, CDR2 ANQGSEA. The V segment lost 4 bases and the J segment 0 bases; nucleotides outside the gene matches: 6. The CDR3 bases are TGCAGCGTTGCCGGGGGACAGGGGTCCTCTGGGGCCAACGTCCTGACTTTC. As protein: CSVAGGQGSSGANVLTF.

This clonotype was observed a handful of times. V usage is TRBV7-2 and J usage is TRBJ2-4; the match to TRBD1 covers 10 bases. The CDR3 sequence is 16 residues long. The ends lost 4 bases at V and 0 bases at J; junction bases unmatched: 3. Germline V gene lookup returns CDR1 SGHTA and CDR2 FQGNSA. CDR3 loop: CASSWGQGIAKNIQYF. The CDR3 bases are TGTGCCAGCAGCTGGGGACAGGGGATAGCCAAAAACATTCAGTACTTC.

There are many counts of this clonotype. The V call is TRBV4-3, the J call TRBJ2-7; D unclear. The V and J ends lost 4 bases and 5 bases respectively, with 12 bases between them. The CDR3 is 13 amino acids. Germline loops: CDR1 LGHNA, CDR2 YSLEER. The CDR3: CASSRELRNEQYF. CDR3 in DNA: TGCGCCAGCAGCCGCGAGTTAAGGAACGAGCAGTACTTC.

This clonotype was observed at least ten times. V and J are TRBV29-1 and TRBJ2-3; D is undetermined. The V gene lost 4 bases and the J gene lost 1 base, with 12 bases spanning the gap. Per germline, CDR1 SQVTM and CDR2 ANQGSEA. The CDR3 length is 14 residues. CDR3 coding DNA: TGCAGCGTTGTCCGGAATAGGGGCACAGATACGCAGTATTTT. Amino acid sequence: CSVVRNRGTDTQYF.